This T cell receptor (beta chain) was sequenced for a study of T cells in Graves' hyperthyroidism and ophthalmopathy. For the study at large: At initial diagnosis, before any treatment had begun, peripheral blood was obtained.

Germline CDR1 and CDR2: DFQATT and SNEGSKA (reference sequence). Trimming stripped 5 bases from V and 1 base from J, with 13 bases between. This CDR3 region has 14 residues. Amplification targeted TCR beta CDR3 regions from RNA transcripts. HTBI primers drove first-round RT-PCR of the TCR CDR3. In TCRdb, the multiplex PCR reads were re-called with MiXCR into one record per CDR3 protein. Of approximately 370,000 distinct CDR3 sequences in the sample, 14% to 15% were seen once. The sample holds a few counts of this clonotype. About 9.4 ml fresh peripheral blood yielded the PBMCs. Sequenced: blood. J is TRBJ2-3 and V is TRBV20-1; D unclear. The TCR originated in a woman in her 30s with Graves' hyperthyroidism. The CDR3 region is CSAERTGGTDTQYF. CDR3 DNA: TGCAGTGCTGAAAGAACGGGTGGCACAGATACGCAGTATTTT.